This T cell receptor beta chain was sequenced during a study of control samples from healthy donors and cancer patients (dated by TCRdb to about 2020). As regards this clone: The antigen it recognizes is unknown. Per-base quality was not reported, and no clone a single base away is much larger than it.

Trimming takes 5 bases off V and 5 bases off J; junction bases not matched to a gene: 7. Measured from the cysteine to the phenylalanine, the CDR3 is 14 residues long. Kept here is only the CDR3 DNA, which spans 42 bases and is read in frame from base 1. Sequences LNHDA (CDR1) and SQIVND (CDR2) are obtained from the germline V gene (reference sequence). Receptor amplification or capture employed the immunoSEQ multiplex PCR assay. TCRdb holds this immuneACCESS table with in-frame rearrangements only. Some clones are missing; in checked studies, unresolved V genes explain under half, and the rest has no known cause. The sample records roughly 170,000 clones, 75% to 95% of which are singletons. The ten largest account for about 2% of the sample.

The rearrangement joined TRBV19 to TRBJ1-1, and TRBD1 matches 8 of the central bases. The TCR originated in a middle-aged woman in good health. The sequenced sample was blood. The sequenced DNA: TGTGCCAGTAGTTCAGGGGGCGCGAGGACTGAAGCTTTCTTT. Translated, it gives CASSSGGARTEAFF.